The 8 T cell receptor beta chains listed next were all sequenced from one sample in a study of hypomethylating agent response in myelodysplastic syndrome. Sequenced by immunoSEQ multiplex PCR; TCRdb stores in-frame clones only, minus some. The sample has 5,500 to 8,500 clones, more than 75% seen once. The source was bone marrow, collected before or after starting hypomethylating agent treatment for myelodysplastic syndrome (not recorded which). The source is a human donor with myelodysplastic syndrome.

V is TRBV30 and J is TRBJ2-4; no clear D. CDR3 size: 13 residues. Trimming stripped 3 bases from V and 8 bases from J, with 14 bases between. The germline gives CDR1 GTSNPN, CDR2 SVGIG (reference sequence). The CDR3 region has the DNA TGTGCCTGGAGGGATGACTGGGCGGACATTCAGTACTTC. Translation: CAWRDDWADIQYF.

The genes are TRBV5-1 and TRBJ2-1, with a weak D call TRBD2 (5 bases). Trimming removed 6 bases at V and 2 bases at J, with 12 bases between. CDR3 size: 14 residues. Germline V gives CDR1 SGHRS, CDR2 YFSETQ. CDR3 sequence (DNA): TGCGCCAGCACCGAAGGAGGAGCCTACAATGAGCAGTTCTTC. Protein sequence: CASTEGGAYNEQFF.

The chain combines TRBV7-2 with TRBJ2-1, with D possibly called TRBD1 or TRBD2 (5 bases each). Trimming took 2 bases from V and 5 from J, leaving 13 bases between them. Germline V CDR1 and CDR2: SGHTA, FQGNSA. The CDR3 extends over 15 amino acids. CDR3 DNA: TGTGCCAGCAGCTTAATGTCGGGGCCCCACAATGAGCAGTTCTTC. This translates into CASSLMSGPHNEQFF.

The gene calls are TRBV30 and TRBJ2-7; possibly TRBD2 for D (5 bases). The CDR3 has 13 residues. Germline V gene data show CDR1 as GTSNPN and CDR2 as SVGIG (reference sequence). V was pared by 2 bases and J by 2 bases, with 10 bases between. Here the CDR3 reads CAWSSGTPYEQYF. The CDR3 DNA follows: TGTGCCTGGAGTTCGGGAACCCCCTACGAGCAGTACTTC.

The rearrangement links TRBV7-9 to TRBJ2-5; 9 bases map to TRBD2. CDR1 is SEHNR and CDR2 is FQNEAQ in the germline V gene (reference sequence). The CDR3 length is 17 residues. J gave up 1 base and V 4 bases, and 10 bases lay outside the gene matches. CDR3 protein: CASSSSPSGGSQETQYF. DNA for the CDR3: TGTGCCAGCAGCTCTTCCCCCAGCGGGGGGAGCCAAGAGACCCAGTACTTC.

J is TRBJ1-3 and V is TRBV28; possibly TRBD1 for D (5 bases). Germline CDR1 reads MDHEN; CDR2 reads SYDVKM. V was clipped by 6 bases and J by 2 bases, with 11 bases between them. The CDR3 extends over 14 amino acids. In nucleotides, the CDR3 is TGTGCCAGCAGAGACAGTGGGGCTGGAAACACCATATATTTT. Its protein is CASRDSGAGNTIYF.

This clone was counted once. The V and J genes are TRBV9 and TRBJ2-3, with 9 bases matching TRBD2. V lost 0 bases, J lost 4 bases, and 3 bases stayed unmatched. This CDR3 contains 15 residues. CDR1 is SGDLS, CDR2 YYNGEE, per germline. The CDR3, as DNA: TGTGCCAGCAGCGTAGGCGGGGGGGCCTCAGATACGCAGTATTTT. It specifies CASSVGGGASDTQYF. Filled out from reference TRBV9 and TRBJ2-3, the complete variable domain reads DSGVTQTPKHLITATGQRVTLRCSPRSGDLSVYWYQQSLDQGLQFLIQYYNGEERAKGNILERFSAQQFPDLHSELNLSSLELGDSALYFCASSVGGGASDTQYFGPGTRLTVL.

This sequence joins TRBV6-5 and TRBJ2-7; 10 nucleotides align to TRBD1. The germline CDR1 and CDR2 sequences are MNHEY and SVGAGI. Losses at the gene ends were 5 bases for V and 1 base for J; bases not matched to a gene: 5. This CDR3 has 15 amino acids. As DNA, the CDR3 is TGTGCCAGCAGTCCCCGGGACAGGGGATCCTACGAGCAGTACTTC. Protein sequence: CASSPRDRGSYEQYF.